The 21 T cell receptor beta chains reported below all come from one sample, sequenced in a study of CD8 T cells in ankylosing spondylitis. Overall study findings and caveats: Characteristic, it appeared, of ankylosing spondylitis blood was a TCR beta motif of roughly 8 highly homologous variants.

One entry per CDR3 protein, called by TCRdb with MiXCR from the 5' RACE reads. The sample shows approximately 400,000 distinct CDR3 sequences, around 26% of them seen only once. The antigens of these receptors remain unknown. Material: blood, either unsorted or a sorted T cell fraction (not recorded which). Every receptor here comes from a male donor with ankylosing spondylitis.

CDR3 nucleotides: TGCAGTGCTAGAGAACCTACAGGGGAAGAGACCCAGTACTTC. This translates into CSAREPTGEETQYF. The genes are TRBV20-1 and TRBJ2-5; 7 bases line up with TRBD1. The V segment lost 0 bases and the J segment 3 bases; nucleotides outside the gene matches: 4. The CDR3 has 14 residues. Per germline, CDR1 DFQATT and CDR2 SNEGSKA (reference sequence).

In this sample, this clonotype turned up a few times. The rearrangement uses TRBV12-3 or TRBV12-4 and TRBJ2-5; the match to TRBD2 covers 11 bases. Trimming removed 7 bases from V and 2 bases from J; junction bases left unmatched: 6. The CDR3 extends over 15 amino acids. The CDR3 loop is CASTLLAGGQETQYF. The CDR3 DNA is TGTGCCAGCACTCTTCTAGCGGGAGGACAAGAGACCCAGTACTTC.

The chain recombines TRBV7-8 with TRBJ2-7; TRBD2 matches at 10 bases. Germline V gives CDR1 SGHVS, CDR2 FQNEAQ. The CDR3 contains 16 residues. After removal of 1 base from V and 2 bases from J, the junction contained 5 bases not matched to a gene. CDR3 sequence: CASSLGRLAGAYEQYV. The CDR3 nucleotides read TGTGCCAGCAGCTTAGGTCGCCTAGCGGGAGCCTACGAGCAGTACGTC.

V is TRBV20-1 and J is TRBJ2-1; D possibly corresponds to TRBD2 (6 bases). The CDR3 covers 14 residues. Per germline, CDR1 DFQATT and CDR2 SNEGSKA (reference sequence). Trimming cost V 6 bases and J 3 bases, with 15 bases left between them. In nucleotides, the CDR3 is TGCAGTGCCAGCTCCGGGAGTGTCTACAATGAGCAGTTCTTC. Its protein product is CSASSGSVYNEQFF.

This clonotype was counted only a few times. V usage is TRBV5-1 and J usage is TRBJ2-3; no clear D. Germline assignment: CDR1 SGHRS and CDR2 YFSETQ. V lost 3 bases, J lost 4 bases, and 6 bases lay in between. The CDR3 has 12 amino acids. The CDR3 DNA reads TGCGCCAGCAGCTGGAGACCAGATACGCAGTATTTT. Protein sequence: CASSWRPDTQYF. Based on the CDR3 plus reference TRBV5-1 and TRBJ2-3, the full variable domain is KAGVTQTPRYLIKTRGQQVTLSCSPISGHRSVSWYQQTPGQGLQFLFEYFSETQRNKGNFPGRFSGRQFSNSRSEMNVSTLELGDSALYLCASSWRPDTQYFGPGTRLTVL.

This clonotype showed up just a few times. This chain joins TRBV29-1 and TRBJ2-5, with D perhaps matching TRBD1 (5 bases). The V gene's germline CDR1 is SQVTM and CDR2 ANQGSEA. The CDR3 has 13 amino acids. V lost 7 bases and J lost 5, with 17 bases in between. This chain's CDR3 is CSGKTGFGETQYF. The CDR3 DNA reads TGCAGCGGTAAAACAGGTTTTGGGGAGACCCAGTACTTC.

The chain is built from TRBV28 and TRBJ2-1; tentative D call: TRBD2 (6 bases). V lost 4 bases, J lost 2 bases, and 21 bases lay in between. The germline V gene has CDR1 MDHEN and CDR2 SYDVKM. This CDR3 spans 18 amino acids. The CDR3 DNA is TGTGCCAGCAGTTCCCAACCGGGAGCCCCTCGACCCTACAATGAGCAGTTCTTC. Translating it yields CASSSQPGAPRPYNEQFF.

This clonotype showed up just a few times. The chain has TRBV20-1 and TRBJ1-2, with 7 bases aligning to TRBD1. V gave up 2 bases and J gave up 6 bases; unmatched junction bases: 9. Germline V gene data show CDR1 as DFQATT and CDR2 as SNEGSKA (reference sequence). CDR3 length: 14 amino acids. The CDR3 DNA follows: TGCAGTGCTAGAAGGGAGGGGGCTCTGGATGGCTACACCTTC. Residues: CSARREGALDGYTF.

This clonotype was found a few times. V is TRBV11-2 and J is TRBJ2-2; no reliable D call. With 5 bases removed from V and 4 bases from J, the gap between germline ends came to 11 bases. CDR3 size: 14 residues. In germline, CDR1 is SGHAT, CDR2 FQNNGV. CDR3 residues: CASSRRGGTGELFF. CDR3 nucleotide sequence: TGTGCCAGCAGCCGTCGCGGCGGCACCGGGGAGCTGTTTTTT.

This clonotype was detected a few times. The chain combines TRBV5-5 with TRBJ2-3; D gene uncertain. The germline CDR1 and CDR2 sequences are SGHKS and YYEKEE (reference sequence). Trimming left V 6 bases short and J 5 bases short, with 10 bases between. The CDR3 is 12 residues long. The CDR3 DNA is TGTGCCAGCACCTTAACAATAGATACGCAGTATTTT. This encodes CASTLTIDTQYF.

The V and J genes are TRBV2 and TRBJ2-1; 8 bases align to TRBD1. Germline V gives CDR1 SNHLY, CDR2 FYNNEI. V shed 5 bases and J 6 bases; nucleotides not matched to a gene: 0. The CDR3 covers 12 residues. This CDR3 reads CASSTGGNEQFF. In DNA, the CDR3 is TGTGCCAGCAGTACAGGGGGCAATGAGCAGTTCTTC.

This clonotype was observed a few times. The gene calls are TRBV5-1 and TRBJ2-2; D might be TRBD1 or TRBD2, each matching 6 bases. CDR1 is SGHRS, CDR2 YFSETQ, per germline. This CDR3 spans 16 amino acids. The ends were cut back, 7 bases at V and 5 bases at J, with 21 bases in the middle. The CDR3 spells CASGGDWQGTTGELFF. The DNA for the CDR3 is TGCGCCAGCGGAGGGGATTGGCAGGGGACAACCGGGGAGCTGTTTTTT.

This clonotype was seen more than once but under ten times. The chain recombines TRBV20-1 with TRBJ2-3; 7 nucleotides align to TRBD2. V lost 6 bases, J lost 6 bases, and 12 bases stayed unmatched. The CDR3 covers 14 residues. CDR1 is DFQATT, CDR2 SNEGSKA, per germline (reference sequence). Written as DNA, the CDR3 is TGCAGTGCCTGGGGCAGGGAGGGTGCGGATACGCAGTATTTT. As protein: CSAWGREGADTQYF.

This clonotype has a handful of counts. The chain carries TRBV20-1 and TRBJ2-7; D unclear. V was cut by 6 bases and J by 3 bases, with 15 bases left in between. The CDR3 extends over 13 amino acids. CDR1 DFQATT and CDR2 SNEGSKA come from the germline V gene (reference sequence). The DNA for the CDR3 is TGCAGTGCCTCTCGTAGGGAACTCTACGAGCAGTACGTC. Protein sequence: CSASRRELYEQYV.

The chain is built from TRBV12-3 or TRBV12-4 and TRBJ2-5, with 9 bases identical to TRBD1. This CDR3 has 14 amino acids. The junction had 6 bases not matched to a gene; V was cut back by 5 bases and J by 5 bases. CDR3 region: CASSQGQGRETQYF. CDR3 bases: TGTGCCAGCAGTCAAGGACAGGGGAGGGAGACCCAGTACTTC.

This clonotype was observed a few times. The chain links TRBV5-1 to TRBJ2-1; 9 positions match TRBD2. The trim removed 2 bases at V and 6 bases at J, leaving 6 bases unmatched. The CDR3 is made up of 15 amino acids. CDR1 SGHRS and CDR2 YFSETQ come from the germline V gene. The DNA for the CDR3 is TGCGCCAGCAGCTTTCTAGCGGGAATAGGCAATGAGCAGTTCTTC. Residues: CASSFLAGIGNEQFF.

This clonotype was picked up a small number of times. This chain joins TRBV12-3 or TRBV12-4 and TRBJ1-3; a possible D gene is TRBD1 (6 bases). This CDR3 spans 16 amino acids. V gave up 3 bases and J gave up 2 bases, with 14 bases separating them. The CDR3 is CASSFIGRGAGNTIYF. For the CDR3, the DNA is TGTGCCAGCAGTTTCATTGGCAGGGGAGCTGGAAACACCATATATTTT.

This clonotype was recorded many times. This chain links TRBV29-1 with TRBJ2-1; D is perhaps TRBD2 (6 bases). The CDR3 has 12 residues. Germline CDR1 SQVTM, CDR2 ANQGSEA. The V end lost 8 bases, the J end lost 5 bases, and 13 bases lay between the germline ends. CDR3 sequence reads: CSSGTPDNEQFF. DNA of the CDR3: TGCAGCTCCGGGACTCCCGACAATGAGCAGTTCTTC.

In its sample, this clonotype was seen a few times. The chain has TRBV7-6 and TRBJ1-5; no clear D. The CDR3 runs 14 residues. Trimming shortened V by 1 base and J by 6 bases, and 10 bases separated the two germline ends. Germline-derived CDR1 and CDR2 are SGHVS and FNYEAQ. In DNA form, the CDR3 reads TGTGCCAGCAGCTTAGTTGCTAACAGTCAGCCCCAGCATTTT. It encodes CASSLVANSQPQHF.

This clonotype was picked up a small number of times. This chain links TRBV7-9 with TRBJ2-1; maybe TRBD2 (5 bases). The CDR3 is made up of 16 amino acids. Germline V gene sequence: CDR1 SEHNR, CDR2 FQNEAQ (reference sequence). Trimming took off 1 base at V and 3 bases at J, with 13 bases between the two ends. CDR3: CASSLGMLADYNEQFF. DNA of the CDR3: TGTGCCAGCAGCTTAGGAATGCTAGCAGACTACAATGAGCAGTTCTTC. The full variable domain, with the rest looked up from reference TRBV7-9 and TRBJ2-1, is DTGVSQNPRHKITKRGQNVTFRCDPISEHNRLYWYRQTLGQGPEFLTYFQNEAQLEKSRLLSDRFSAERPKGSFSTLEIQRTEQGDSAMYLCASSLGMLADYNEQFFGPGTRLTVL.

This clonotype was counted only a few times. This rearrangement joins TRBV11-3 to TRBJ2-1; 7 bases align to TRBD2. V lost 3 bases, J lost 2 bases, and 4 bases stayed unmatched. From germline, CDR1 is SGHNT and CDR2 YENEEA. The CDR3 spans 15 residues. CDR3 coding DNA: TGTGCCAGCAGCTTGGGACTACTTCCCTACAATGAGCAGTTCTTC. Its translation is CASSLGLLPYNEQFF.